This TCR beta chain was profiled in a study of cytomegalovirus exposure and HLA in healthy donors. The PCR employed 60 Vbeta primers together with 13 Jbeta primers. Some clones are missing from TCRdb's copy, which holds only in-frame ones; the method was immunoSEQ multiplex PCR. Found here are tens of thousands of clones, about 73% of them singletons; the top ten hold about 10%. The CDR3 extends over 11 amino acids. V lost 7 bases to trimming and J lost 6 bases, with 10 bases between them. Per the germline V gene, CDR1 is MNHNS and CDR2 is SASEGT. The sequence was collected from a woman aged 25 to 39 in good health and CMV-seronegative. The sequenced sample consisted of PBMCs. The chain combines TRBV6-1 with TRBJ2-7; possibly TRBD2 for D (6 bases). CDR3: CASTRAGEQYF. Written as DNA, the CDR3 is TGTGCCAGCACCCGAGCGGGCGAGCAGTACTTC.